The source of this T cell receptor (beta chain) is a study of PD-1 blockade in classical Hodgkin lymphoma. General study findings and limits: Baseline diversity was lower in partial responders and progressors than complete responders. Initiation of nivolumab under 1 year after ASCT led to exclusion of patients. Lower baseline TCR diversity was reported for newly diagnosed patients than for healthy donors.

Sequencing used immunoSEQ multiplex PCR; TCRdb keeps in-frame clones, though not all of them. The sample records about 22,000 clones, 72% being singletons. The time point is: cycle 4 day 1 (C4D1), after 6 weeks of nivolumab. Every single patient, without exception, relapsed after autologous stem cell transplantation, and brentuximab vedotin exposure varied. Researchers used magnetic negative selection to pull out pure CD4+ T cells from thawed PBMCs. As regards this clone: Its antigen is not known.

CDR3 length: 15 amino acids. Looked up from germline, CDR1 is SGHNT and CDR2 is YYREEE (reference sequence). V was trimmed by 2 bases and J by 3 bases, leaving 14 bases between them. The material was CD4+ T cells from blood, obtained before the fourth cycle of nivolumab. This TCR came from a human donor with classical Hodgkin lymphoma. The J gene is TRBJ1-2, the V gene TRBV5-4; D remains unclear. The CDR3 DNA sequence: TGTGCCAGCAGCTTAGGTACAAGGATCGACTATGGCTACACCTTC. It specifies CASSLGTRIDYGYTF. The entire variable domain, with the rest obtained from reference TRBV5-4 and TRBJ1-2, is as follows: ETGVTQSPTHLIKTRGQQVTLRCSSQSGHNTVSWYQQALGQGPQFIFQYYREEENGRGNFPPRFSGLQFPNYSSELNVNALELDDSALYLCASSLGTRIDYGYTFGSGTRLTVV.